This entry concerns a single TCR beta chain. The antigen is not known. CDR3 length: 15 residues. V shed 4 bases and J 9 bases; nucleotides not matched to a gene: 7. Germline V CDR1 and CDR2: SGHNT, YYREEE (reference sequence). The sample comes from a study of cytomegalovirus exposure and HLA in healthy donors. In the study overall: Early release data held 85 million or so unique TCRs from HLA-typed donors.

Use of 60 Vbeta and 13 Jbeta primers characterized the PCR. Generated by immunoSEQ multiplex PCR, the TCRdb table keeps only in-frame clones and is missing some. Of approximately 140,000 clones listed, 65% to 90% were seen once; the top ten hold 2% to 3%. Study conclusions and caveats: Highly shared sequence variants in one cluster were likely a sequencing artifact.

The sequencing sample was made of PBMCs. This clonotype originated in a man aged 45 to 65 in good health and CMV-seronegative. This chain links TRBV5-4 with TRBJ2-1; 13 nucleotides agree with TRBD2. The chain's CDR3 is CASSPPGTSGVEQFF. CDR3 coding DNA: TGTGCCAGCAGCCCCCCTGGGACTAGCGGGGTTGAGCAGTTCTTC.